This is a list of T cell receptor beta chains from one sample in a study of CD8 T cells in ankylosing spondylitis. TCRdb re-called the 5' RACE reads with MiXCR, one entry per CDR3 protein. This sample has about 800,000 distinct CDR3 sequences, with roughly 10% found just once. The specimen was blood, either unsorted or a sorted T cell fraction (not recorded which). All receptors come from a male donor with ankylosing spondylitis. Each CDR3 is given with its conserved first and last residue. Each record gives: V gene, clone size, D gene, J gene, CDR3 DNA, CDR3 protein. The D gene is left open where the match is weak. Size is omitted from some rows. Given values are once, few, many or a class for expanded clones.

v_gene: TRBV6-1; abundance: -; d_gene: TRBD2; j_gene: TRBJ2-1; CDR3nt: TGTGCCAGCAGGAAGACTAGCGAAGGGAGGAATGAGCAGTTCTTC; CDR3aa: CASRKTSEGRNEQFF
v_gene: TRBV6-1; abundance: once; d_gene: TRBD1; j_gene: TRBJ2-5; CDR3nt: TGTGCCAGCAGCCTCGACAGGGGTGTCGCGACCCAGTACTTC; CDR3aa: CASSLDRGVATQYF
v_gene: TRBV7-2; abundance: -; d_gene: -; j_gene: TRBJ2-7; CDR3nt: TGTGCCAGCAGCTTAGGACGGGGAGTCTGGGAGCAGTACTTC; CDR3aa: CASSLGRGVWEQYF
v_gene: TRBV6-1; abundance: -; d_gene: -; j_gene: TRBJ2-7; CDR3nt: TGTGCCAGCAGTCCAATGCGGCCAAGCTCCTACGAGCAGTACTTC; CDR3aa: CASSPMRPSSYEQYF
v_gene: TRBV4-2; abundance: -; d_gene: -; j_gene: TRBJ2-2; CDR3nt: TGTGCCAGCAGCCAAGTTGTGGTAACGGGGGAGCTGTTTTTT; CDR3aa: CASSQVVVTGELFF
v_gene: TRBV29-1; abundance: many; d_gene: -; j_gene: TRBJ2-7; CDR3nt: TGCAGCGTTGGCCTGGGGTACCCCGGTGACGAGCAGTACTTC; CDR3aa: CSVGLGYPGDEQYF
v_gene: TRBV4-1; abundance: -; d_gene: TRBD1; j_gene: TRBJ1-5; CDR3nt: TGCGCCAGCAGCCGAATCCGGACAGGGAATCAGCCCCAGCATTTT; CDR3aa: CASSRIRTGNQPQHF
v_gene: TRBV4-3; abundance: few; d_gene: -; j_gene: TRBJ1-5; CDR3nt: TGCGCCAGCAGCCAAGTCGGCGCCGATCAGCCCCAGCATTTT; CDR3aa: CASSQVGADQPQHF
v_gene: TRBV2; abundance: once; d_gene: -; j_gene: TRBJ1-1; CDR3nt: TGTGCCAGCAGTCCCTCCCCAGGACGGACTGAAGCTTTCTTT; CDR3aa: CASSPSPGRTEAFF
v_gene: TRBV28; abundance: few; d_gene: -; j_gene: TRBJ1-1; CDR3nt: TGTGCCAGCAGATCTTGGAACACTGAAGCTTTCTTT; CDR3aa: CASRSWNTEAFF
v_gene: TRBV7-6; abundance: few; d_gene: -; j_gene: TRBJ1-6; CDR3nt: TGTGCCAGCAGCTTATTCGGGGATTCACCCCTCCACTTT; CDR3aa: CASSLFGDSPLHF
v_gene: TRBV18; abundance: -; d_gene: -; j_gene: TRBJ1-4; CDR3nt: TGTGCCAGCACTGGACAGCTAACTAATGAAAAACTGTTTTTT; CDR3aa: CASTGQLTNEKLFF
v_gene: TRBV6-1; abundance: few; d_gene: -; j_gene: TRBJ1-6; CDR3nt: TGTGCCAGCAGGACAATAGGGAATTCACCCCTCCACTTT; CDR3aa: CASRTIGNSPLHF
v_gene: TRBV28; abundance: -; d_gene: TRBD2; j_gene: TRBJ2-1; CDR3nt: TGTGCCAGCATCGGGACTAGTAGAAATGAGCAGTTCTTC; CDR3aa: CASIGTSRNEQFF
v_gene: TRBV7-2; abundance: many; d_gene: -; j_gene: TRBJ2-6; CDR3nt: TGTGCCAGCAGCTTAGGGTCTTATCGCTCTGGGGCCAACGTCCTGACTTTC; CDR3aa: CASSLGSYRSGANVLTF
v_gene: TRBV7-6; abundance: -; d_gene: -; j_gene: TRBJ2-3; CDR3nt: TGTGCCAGCAGCTTAGCGAGGGGACATACGCAGTATTTT; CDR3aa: CASSLARGHTQYF
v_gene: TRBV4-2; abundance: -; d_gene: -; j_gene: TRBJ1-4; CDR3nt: TGTGCCAGCAGCCCATTCCCCCAGCCGGGTTATGAAAAACTGTTTTTT; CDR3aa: CASSPFPQPGYEKLFF
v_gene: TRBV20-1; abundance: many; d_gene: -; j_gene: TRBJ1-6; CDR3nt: TGCAGTGCCTGGGCCCTTCCCCACTTT; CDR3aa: CSAWALPHF
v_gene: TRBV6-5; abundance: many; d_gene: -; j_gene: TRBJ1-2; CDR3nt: TGTGCCAGCAGTTACGAAAGAGGGCGATATGGCTACACCTTC; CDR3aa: CASSYERGRYGYTF
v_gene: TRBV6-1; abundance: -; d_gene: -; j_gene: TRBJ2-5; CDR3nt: TGTGCCAGCAGCCCTATTGGACTACTCCAAGAGACCCAGTACTTC; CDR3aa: CASSPIGLLQETQYF
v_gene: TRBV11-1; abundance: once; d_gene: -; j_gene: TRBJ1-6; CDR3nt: TGTGCCAGCAGCCCCCGGGACCCCGCTACACCCCTCCACTTT; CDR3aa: CASSPRDPATPLHF
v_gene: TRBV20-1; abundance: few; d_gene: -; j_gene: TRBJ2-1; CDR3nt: TGCAGTGCTACAGAGCCCAGAGGGCCTAACAATGAGCAGTTCTTC; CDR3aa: CSATEPRGPNNEQFF
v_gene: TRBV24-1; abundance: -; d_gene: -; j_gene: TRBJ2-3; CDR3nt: TGTGCCACCAGTGAACTTGATACGCAGTATTTT; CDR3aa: CATSELDTQYF
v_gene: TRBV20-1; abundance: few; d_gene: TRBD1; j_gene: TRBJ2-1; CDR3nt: TGCAGTGCTAGAGTTTTCGGGACAGGGGGCTACAATGAGCAGTTCTTC; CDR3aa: CSARVFGTGGYNEQFF
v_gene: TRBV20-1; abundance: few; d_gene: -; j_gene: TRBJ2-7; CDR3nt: TGCAGTGCTAGAGATGGGGTAATCTACGAGCAGTACTTC; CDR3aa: CSARDGVIYEQYF
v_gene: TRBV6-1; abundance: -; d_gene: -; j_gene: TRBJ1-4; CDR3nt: TGTGCCAGCAGTGACCATTTTAACAGCTACGGTAATGAAAAACTGTTTTTT; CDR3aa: CASSDHFNSYGNEKLFF
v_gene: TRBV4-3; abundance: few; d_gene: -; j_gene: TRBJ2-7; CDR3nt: TGCGCCAGCAGCCAAGATCTGGCGGCTACCGAGCAGTACTTC; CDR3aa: CASSQDLAATEQYF
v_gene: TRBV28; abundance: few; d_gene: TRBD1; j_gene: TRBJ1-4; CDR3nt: TGTGCCAGCAGTGGACAGGGTCGAGAAAAACTGTTTTTT; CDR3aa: CASSGQGREKLFF
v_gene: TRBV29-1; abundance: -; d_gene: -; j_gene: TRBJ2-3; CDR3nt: TGCAGCGTTAGCGGCCGGGCTACAGATACGCAGTATTTT; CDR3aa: CSVSGRATDTQYF
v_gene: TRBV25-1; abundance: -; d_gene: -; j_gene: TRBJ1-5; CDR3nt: TGTGCCAGCAGCGAAAACAGGGATGGTCAGCCCCAGCATTTT; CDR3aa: CASSENRDGQPQHF
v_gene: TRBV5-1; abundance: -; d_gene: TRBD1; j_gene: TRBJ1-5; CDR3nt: TGCGCCAGCAGCCTTGGGACAGGCGCTACGGATCAGCCCCAGCATTTT; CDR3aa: CASSLGTGATDQPQHF
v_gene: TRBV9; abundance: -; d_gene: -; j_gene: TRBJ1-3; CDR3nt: TGTGCCAGCAGCGTAATAGGGGACTCTGGAAACACCATATATTTT; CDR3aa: CASSVIGDSGNTIYF
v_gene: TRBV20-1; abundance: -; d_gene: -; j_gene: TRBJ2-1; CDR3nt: TGCAGTGCTAGCCCCAGGACTTTAGACTACAATGAGCAGTTCTTC; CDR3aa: CSASPRTLDYNEQFF
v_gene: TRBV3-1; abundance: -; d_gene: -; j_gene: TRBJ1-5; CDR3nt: TGTGCCAGCTCGGTCCAAGGGGAGCCCCAGCATTTT; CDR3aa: CASSVQGEPQHF
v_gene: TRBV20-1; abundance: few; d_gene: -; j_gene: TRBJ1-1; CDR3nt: TGCAGTGCTAGAAAATCGCAAGGTGAAGCTTTCTTT; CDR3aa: CSARKSQGEAFF
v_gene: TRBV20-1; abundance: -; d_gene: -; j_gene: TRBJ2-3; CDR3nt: TGCAGTGCTGCGTCCCCAGGGGATACGCAGTATTTT; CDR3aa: CSAASPGDTQYF
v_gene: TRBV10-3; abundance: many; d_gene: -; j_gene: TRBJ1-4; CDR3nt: TGTGCCATCGGGGACACAGCTGCAACTAATGAAAAACTGTTTTTT; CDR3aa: CAIGDTAATNEKLFF
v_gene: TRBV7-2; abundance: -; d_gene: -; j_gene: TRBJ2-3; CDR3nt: TGTGCCAGCAGCCCGGCCCTTAGCGGTGCAGATACGCAGTATTTT; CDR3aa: CASSPALSGADTQYF
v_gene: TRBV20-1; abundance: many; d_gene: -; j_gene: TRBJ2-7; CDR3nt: TGCAGTGCTAGACTAGGAGGCTACGAGCAGTACTTC; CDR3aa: CSARLGGYEQYF
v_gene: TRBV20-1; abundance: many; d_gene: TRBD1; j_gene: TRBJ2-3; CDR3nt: TGCAGCCCTCTCGGGACAGGCACAGATACGCAGTATTTT; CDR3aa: CSPLGTGTDTQYF
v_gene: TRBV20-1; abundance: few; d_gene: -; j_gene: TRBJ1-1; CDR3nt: TGCAGTGCTAGAGTTGCGGGGAACACTGAAGCTTTCTTT; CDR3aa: CSARVAGNTEAFF
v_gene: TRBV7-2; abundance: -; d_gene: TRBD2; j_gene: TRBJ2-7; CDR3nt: TGTGCCAGCAGCTTAGCGCCAACTAGCGGATACGAGCAGTACTTC; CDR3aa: CASSLAPTSGYEQYF
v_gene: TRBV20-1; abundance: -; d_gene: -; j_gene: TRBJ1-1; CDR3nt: TGCAGTGCCAGCCGGGGCTATAAAGAGGACACTGAAGCTTTCTTT; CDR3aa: CSASRGYKEDTEAFF
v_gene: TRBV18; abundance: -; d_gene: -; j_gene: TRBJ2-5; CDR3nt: TGTGCCAGCTCACCACCGTCGGCAGAAGAGACCCAGTACTTC; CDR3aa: CASSPPSAEETQYF
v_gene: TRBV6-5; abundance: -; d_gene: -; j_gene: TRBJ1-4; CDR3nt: TGTGCCAGCAGTTACAAGCCGAGACACCAGGGGGAAAAACTGTTTTTT; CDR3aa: CASSYKPRHQGEKLFF
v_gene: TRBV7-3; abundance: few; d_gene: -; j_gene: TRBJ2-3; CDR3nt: TGTGCCAGCAGCTTAATACCGGGTGGGGCAGATACGCAGTATTTT; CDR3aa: CASSLIPGGADTQYF
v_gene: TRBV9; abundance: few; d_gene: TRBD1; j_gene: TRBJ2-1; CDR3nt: TGTGCCAGCAGCGGAACAGGGGTTGGTGAGCAGTTCTTC; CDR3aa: CASSGTGVGEQFF
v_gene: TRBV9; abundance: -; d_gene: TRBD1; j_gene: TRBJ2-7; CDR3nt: TGTGCCAGCAGCGGGCCGGACAGGGGCTACGAGCAGTACTTC; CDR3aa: CASSGPDRGYEQYF
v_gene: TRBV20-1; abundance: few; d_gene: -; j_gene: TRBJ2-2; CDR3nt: TGCAGTGCCCGGACCGAGTTCGCGAACACCGGGGAGCTGTTTTTT; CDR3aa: CSARTEFANTGELFF
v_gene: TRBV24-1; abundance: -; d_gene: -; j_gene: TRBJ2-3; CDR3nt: TGTGCCACCAGTGACCCATCAAAGGGTTCGGATACGCAGTATTTT; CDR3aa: CATSDPSKGSDTQYF
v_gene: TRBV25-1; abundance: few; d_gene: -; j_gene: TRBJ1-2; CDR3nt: TGTGCCAGCAGGGGGGGAAACTATGGCTACACCTTC; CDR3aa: CASRGGNYGYTF
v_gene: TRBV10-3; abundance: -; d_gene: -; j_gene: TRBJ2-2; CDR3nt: TGTGCCATCAGCCCCGCGAACACCGGGGAGCTGTTTTTT; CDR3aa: CAISPANTGELFF
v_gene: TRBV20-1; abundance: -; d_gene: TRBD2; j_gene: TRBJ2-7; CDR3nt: TGCATTACAGCGGGGCCCTACGAGCAGTACTTC; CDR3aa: CITAGPYEQYF
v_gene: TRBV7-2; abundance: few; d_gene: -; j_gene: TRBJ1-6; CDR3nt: TGTGCCAGCAGCTCCACAGAGAATTCACCCCTCCACTTT; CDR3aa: CASSSTENSPLHF
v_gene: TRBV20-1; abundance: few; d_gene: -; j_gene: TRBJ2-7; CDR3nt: TGCAGTGCTAGAGAGACAGCCGGATACGAGCAGTACTTC; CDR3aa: CSARETAGYEQYF
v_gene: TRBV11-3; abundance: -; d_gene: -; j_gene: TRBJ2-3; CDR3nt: TGTGCCAGCAGTATGGGCCTTACCGGCGCAGATACGCAGTATTTT; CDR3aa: CASSMGLTGADTQYF